This T cell receptor (beta chain) was identified in a study of PD-1 blockade in mismatch repair-deficient tumors. Sequencing used immunoSEQ multiplex PCR; TCRdb keeps in-frame clones, though not all of them. The sample has 15,000 to 20,000 clones, about 80% seen once. The ends were cut back, 2 bases at V and 1 base at J, with 11 bases in the middle. The CDR3 extends over 15 amino acids. The germline CDR1 and CDR2 sequences are LGHNA and YNFKEQ. The chain couples TRBV4-2 to TRBJ1-2, with D possibly matching TRBD1 (6 bases). This clonotype originated in an adult with mismatch repair-deficient cancer. This specimen consisted of PBMCs, obtained 4 weeks after starting pembrolizumab. Here the CDR3 DNA reads TGTGCCAGCAGCCAACAAACAGGGATTAACTATGGCTACACCTTC. This encodes CASSQQTGINYGYTF.